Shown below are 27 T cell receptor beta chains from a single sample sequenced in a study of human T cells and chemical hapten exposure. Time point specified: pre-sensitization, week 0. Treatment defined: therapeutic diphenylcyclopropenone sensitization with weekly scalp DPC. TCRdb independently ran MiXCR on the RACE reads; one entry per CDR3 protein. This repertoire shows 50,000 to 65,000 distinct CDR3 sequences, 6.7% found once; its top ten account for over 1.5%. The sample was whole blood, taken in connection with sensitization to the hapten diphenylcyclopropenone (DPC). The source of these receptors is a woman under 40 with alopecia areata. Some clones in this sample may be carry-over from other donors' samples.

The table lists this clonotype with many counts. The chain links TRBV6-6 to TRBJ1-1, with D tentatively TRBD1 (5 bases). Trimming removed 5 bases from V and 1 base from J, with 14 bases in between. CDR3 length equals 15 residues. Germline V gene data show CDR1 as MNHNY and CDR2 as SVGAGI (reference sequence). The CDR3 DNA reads TGTGCCAGCAGTGTCCAGGGTTCGCCGAACACTGAAGCTTTCTTT. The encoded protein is CASSVQGSPNTEAFF.

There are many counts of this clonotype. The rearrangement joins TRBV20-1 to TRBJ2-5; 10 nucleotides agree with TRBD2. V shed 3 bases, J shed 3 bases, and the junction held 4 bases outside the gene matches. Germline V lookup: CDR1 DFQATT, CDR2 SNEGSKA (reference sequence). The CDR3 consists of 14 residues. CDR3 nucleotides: TGCAGTGCTAGCCGCGGACTAGCGGAAGAGACCCAGTACTTC. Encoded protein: CSASRGLAEETQYF.

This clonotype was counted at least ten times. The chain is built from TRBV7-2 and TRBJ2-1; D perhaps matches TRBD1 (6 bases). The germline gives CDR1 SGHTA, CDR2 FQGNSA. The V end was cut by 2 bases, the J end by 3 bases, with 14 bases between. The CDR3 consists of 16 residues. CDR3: CASSLTHRAGYNEQFF. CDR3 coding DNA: TGTGCCAGCAGCTTAACGCACAGGGCTGGCTACAATGAGCAGTTCTTC.

This chain's CDR3 is CASSFQGASYNEQFF. The CDR3 bases are TGTGCCAGCAGCTTTCAGGGGGCCTCCTACAATGAGCAGTTCTTC. The chain has TRBV5-6 and TRBJ2-1; 8 bases line up with TRBD1. Germline lookup yields CDR1 SGHDT and CDR2 YYEEEE. V trimming: 2 bases; J trimming: 0 bases; junction bases outside the gene matches: 1. This CDR3 region has 15 residues.

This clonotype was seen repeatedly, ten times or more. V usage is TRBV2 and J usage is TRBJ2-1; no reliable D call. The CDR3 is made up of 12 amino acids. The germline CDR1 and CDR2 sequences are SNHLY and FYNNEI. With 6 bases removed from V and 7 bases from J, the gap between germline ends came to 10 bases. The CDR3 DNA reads TGTGCCAGCAGAAAATGGTCAAATGAGCAGTTCTTC. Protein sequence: CASRKWSNEQFF.

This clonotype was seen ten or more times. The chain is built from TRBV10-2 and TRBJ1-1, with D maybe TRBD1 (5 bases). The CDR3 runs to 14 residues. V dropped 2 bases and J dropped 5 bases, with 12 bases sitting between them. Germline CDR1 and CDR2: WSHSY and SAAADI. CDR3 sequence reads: CASSERQGGTEAFF. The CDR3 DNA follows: TGCGCCAGCAGTGAGAGGCAGGGAGGGACTGAAGCTTTCTTT.

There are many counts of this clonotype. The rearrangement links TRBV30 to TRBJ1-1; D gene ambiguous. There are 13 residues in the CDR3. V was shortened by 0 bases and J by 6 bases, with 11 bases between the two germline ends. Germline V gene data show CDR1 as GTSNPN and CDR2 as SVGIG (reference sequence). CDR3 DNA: TGTGCCTGGAGTGTCCTTGATAGGGCTGAAGCTTTCTTT. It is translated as CAWSVLDRAEAFF.

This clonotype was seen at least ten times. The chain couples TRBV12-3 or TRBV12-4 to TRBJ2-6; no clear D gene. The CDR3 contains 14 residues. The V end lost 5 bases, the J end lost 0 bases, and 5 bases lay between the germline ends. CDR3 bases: TGTGCCAGCAGTACAGCCTCTGGGGCCAACGTCCTGACTTTC. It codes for CASSTASGANVLTF.

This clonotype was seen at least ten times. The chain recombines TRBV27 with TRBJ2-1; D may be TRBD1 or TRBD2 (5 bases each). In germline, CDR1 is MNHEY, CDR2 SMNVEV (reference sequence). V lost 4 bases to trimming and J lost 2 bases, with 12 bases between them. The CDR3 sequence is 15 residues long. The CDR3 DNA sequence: TGTGCCAGCAGTTCCAATATGGGGGCCTACAATGAGCAGTTCTTC. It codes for CASSSNMGAYNEQFF.

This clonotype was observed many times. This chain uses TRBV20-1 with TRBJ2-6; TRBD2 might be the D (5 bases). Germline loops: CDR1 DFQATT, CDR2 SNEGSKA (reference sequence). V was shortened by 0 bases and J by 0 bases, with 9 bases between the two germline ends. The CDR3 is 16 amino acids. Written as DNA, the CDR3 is TGCAGTGCTAGAGATCCCGAGGGCTCTGGGGCCAACGTCCTGACTTTC. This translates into CSARDPEGSGANVLTF.

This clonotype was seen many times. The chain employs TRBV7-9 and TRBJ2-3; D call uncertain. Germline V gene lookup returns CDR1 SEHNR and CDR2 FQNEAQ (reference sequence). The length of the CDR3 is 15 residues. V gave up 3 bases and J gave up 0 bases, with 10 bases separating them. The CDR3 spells CASSLFRGSTDTQYF. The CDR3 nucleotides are TGTGCCAGCAGCTTGTTTCGCGGTAGCACAGATACGCAGTATTTT. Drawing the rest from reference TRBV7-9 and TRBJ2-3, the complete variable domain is DTGVSQNPRHKITKRGQNVTFRCDPISEHNRLYWYRQTLGQGPEFLTYFQNEAQLEKSRLLSDRFSAERPKGSFSTLEIQRTEQGDSAMYLCASSLFRGSTDTQYFGPGTRLTVL.

CDR3 region: CASSLNREGYTF. The CDR3 DNA reads TGCGCCAGCAGCTTGAACAGGGAAGGCTACACCTTC. This chain links TRBV5-1 with TRBJ1-2; D possibly corresponds to TRBD1 (6 bases). The CDR3 sequence is 12 residues long. Trimming stripped 1 base from V and 8 bases from J, with 9 bases between. Germline lookup yields CDR1 SGHRS and CDR2 YFSETQ.

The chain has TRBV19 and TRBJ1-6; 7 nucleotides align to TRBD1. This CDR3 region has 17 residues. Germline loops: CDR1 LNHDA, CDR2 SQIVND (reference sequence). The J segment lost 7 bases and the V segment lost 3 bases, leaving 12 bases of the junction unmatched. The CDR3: CASSILFPGQMNSPLHF. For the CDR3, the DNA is TGTGCCAGTAGTATTCTCTTCCCGGGACAGATGAATTCACCCCTCCACTTT.

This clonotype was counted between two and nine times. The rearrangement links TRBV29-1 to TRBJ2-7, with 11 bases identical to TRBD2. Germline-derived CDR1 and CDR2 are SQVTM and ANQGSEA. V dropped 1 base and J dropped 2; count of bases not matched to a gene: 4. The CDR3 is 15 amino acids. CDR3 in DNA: TGCAGCGTTGAAGGCACTAGCGGGGGAGCCTACGAGCAGTACTTC. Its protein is CSVEGTSGGAYEQYF.

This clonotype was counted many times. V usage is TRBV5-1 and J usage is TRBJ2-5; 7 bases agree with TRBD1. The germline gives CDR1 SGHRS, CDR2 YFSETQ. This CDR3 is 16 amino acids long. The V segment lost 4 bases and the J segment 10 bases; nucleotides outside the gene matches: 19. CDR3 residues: CASSLIGTAKGGIQYF. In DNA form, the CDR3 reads TGCGCCAGCAGCCTTATCGGGACAGCCAAGGGTGGGATCCAGTACTTC.

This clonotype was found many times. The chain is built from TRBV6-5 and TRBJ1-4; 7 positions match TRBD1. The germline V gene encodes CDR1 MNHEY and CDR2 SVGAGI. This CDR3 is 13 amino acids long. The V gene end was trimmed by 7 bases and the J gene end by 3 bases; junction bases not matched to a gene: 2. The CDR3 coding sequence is TGTGCCAGCACCAGGGGGGCTAATGAAAAACTGTTTTTT. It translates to CASTRGANEKLFF.

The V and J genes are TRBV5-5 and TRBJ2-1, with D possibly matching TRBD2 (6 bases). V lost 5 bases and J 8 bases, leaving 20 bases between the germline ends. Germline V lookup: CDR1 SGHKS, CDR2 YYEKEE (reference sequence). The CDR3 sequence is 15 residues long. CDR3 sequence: CASSPGEGTLDEQFF. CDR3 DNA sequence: TGTGCCAGCAGTCCCGGGGAAGGGACTCTCGATGAGCAGTTCTTC.

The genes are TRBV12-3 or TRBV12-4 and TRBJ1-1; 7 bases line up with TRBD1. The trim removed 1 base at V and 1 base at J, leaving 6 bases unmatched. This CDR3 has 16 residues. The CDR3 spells CASSLGGQRKNTEAFF. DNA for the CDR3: TGTGCCAGCAGTTTAGGGGGACAGAGAAAGAACACTGAAGCTTTCTTT.

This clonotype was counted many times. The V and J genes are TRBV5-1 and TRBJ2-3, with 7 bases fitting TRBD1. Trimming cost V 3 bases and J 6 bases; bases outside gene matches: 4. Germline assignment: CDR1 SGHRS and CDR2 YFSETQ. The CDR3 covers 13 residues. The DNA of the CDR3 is TGCGCCAGCAGCTGGGGGACAGATGATACGCAGTATTTT. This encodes CASSWGTDDTQYF.

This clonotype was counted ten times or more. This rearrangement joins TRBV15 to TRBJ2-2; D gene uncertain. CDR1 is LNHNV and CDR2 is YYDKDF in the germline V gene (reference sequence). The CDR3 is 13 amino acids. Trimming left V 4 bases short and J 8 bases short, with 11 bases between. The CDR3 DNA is TGTGCCACCAGCACCTTAGTCGGGGGGGAGCTGTTTTTT. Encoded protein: CATSTLVGGELFF. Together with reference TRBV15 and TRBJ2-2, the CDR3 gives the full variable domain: DAMVIQNPRYQVTQFGKPVTLSCSQTLNHNVMYWYQQKSSQAPKLLFHYYDKDFNNEADTPDNFQSRRPNTSFCFLDIRSPGLGDTAMYLCATSTLVGGELFFGEGSRLTVL.

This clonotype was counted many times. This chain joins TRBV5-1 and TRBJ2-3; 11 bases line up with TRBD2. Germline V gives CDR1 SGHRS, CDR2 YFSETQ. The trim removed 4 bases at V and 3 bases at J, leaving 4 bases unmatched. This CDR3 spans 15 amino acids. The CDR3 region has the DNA TGCGCCAGCAGCGGGACTAGCGGAGTAACAGATACGCAGTATTTT. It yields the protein CASSGTSGVTDTQYF.

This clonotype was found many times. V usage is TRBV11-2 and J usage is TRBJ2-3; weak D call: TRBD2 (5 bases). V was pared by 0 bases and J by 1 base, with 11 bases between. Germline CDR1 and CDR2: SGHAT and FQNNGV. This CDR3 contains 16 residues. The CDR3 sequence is CASSLESGSRTDTQYF. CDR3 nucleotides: TGTGCCAGCAGCTTAGAATCGGGATCTCGCACAGATACGCAGTATTTT. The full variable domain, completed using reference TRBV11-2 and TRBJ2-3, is EAGVAQSPRYKIIEKRQSVAFWCNPISGHATLYWYQQILGQGPKLLIQFQNNGVVDDSQLPKDRFSAERLKGVDSTLKIQPAKLEDSAVYLCASSLESGSRTDTQYFGPGTRLTVL.

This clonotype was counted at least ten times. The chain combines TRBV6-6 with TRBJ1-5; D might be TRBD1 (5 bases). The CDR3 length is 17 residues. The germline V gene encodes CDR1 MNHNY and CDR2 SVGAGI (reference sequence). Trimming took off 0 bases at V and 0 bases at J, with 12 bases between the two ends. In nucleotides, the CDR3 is TGTGCCAGCAGTTACTCGAGTCAGGGCAGTAGCAATCAGCCCCAGCATTTT. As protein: CASSYSSQGSSNQPQHF.

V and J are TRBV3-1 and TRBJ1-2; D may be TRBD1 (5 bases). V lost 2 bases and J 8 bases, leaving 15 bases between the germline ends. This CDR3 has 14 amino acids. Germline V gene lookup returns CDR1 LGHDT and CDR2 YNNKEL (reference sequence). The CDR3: CASSQNQGVGGYTF. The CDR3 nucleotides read TGTGCCAGCAGCCAAAACCAGGGCGTGGGGGGCTACACCTTC.

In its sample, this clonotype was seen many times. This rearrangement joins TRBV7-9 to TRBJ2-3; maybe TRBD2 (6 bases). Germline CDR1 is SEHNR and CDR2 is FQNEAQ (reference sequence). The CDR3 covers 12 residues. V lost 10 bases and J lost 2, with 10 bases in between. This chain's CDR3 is CAMRGDTDTQYF. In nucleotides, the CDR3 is TGTGCCATGCGGGGAGACACAGATACGCAGTATTTT.

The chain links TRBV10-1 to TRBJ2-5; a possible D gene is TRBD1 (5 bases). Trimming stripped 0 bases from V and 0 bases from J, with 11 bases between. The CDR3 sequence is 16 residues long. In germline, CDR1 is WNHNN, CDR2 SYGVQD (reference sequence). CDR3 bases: TGCGCCAGCAGTGAGTCGGCGGCAGGGAACCAAGAGACCCAGTACTTC. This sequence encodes CASSESAAGNQETQYF.

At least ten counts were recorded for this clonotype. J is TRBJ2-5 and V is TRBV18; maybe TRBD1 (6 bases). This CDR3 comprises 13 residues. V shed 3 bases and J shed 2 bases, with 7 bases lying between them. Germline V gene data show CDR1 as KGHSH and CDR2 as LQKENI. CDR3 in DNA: TGTGCCAGCTCACCCGGGACACAAGAGACCCAGTACTTC. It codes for CASSPGTQETQYF. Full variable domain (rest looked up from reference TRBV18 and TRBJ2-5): NAGVMQNPRHLVRRRGQEARLRCSPMKGHSHVYWYRQLPEEGLKFMVYLQKENIIDESGMPKERFSAEFPKEGPSILRIQQVVRGDSAAYFCASSPGTQETQYFGPGTRLLVL.